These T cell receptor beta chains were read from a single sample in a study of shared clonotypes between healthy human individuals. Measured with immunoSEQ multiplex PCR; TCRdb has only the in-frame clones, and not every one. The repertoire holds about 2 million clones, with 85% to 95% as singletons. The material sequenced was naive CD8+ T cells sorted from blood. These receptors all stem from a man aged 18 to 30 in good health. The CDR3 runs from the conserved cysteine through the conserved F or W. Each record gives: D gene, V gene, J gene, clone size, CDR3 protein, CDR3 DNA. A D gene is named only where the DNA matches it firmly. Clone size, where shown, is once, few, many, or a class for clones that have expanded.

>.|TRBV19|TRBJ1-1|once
CASRWRNDFLNTEAFF
TGTGCCAGTAGGTGGAGGAACGACTTTTTGAACACTGAAGCTTTCTTT
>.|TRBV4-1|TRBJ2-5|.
CANSARLGETQYF
TGCGCCAACAGCGCCCGACTCGGGGAGACCCAGTACTTC
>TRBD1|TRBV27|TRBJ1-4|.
CASSPLQGNNEKLFF
TGTGCCAGCAGTCCTTTACAGGGGAATAATGAAAAACTGTTTTTT
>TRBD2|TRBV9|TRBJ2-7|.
CASSGNSGRPYEQYF
TGTGCCAGCAGTGGTAATAGCGGGAGGCCCTACGAGCAGTACTTC
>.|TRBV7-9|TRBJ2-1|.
CASGKGSYNEQFF
TGTGCCAGCGGCAAAGGGTCTTACAATGAGCAGTTCTTC
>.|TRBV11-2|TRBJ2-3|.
CASSRDSPTDTQYF
TGTGCCAGCAGCCGGGACTCACCCACAGATACGCAGTATTTT
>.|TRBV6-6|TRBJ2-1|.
CATGGLGSYNEQFF
TGTGCCACCGGAGGACTGGGGTCTTACAATGAGCAGTTCTTC
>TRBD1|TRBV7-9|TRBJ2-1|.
CASSLEPGQGTYNEQFF
TGTGCCAGCAGCTTAGAACCGGGACAGGGGACCTACAATGAGCAGTTCTTC
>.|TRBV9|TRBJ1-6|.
CASSVGVSPLHF
TGTGCCAGCAGCGTAGGGGTTTCACCCCTCCACTTT
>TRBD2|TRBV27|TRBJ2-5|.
CASSLMAGGQETQYF
TGTGCCAGCAGCCTAATGGCGGGAGGGCAGGAGACCCAGTACTTC
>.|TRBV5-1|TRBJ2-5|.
CASRNEGGFQETQYF
TGCGCCAGCAGGAATGAGGGCGGATTCCAAGAGACCCAGTACTTC
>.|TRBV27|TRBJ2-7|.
CASSLVAQSSYEQYF
TGTGCCAGCAGTTTGGTGGCACAGAGCTCCTACGAGCAGTACTTC
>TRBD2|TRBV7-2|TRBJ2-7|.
CAIDRWELAGEGHEQYF
TGTGCCATCGACCGATGGGAGCTAGCGGGAGAGGGCCACGAGCAGTACTTC
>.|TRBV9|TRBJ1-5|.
CASSVGGGAQPQHF
TGTGCCAGCAGCGTAGGGGGCGGAGCTCAGCCCCAGCATTTT